The rows below give T cell receptor beta chains drawn from one sample of a study of PD-L1 blockade in urothelial cancer. This table comes from immunoSEQ multiplex PCR, and its TCRdb copy is limited to in-frame clones, with some not included. In the table there are around 120,000 clones, roughly 84% of which are singletons. This specimen consisted of PBMCs, obtained around atezolizumab (anti-PD-L1) treatment. The receptors were gathered from a man in his forties or fifties with urothelial cancer. The CDR3 runs from the conserved cysteine through the conserved F or W. A D gene is named only where the DNA matches it firmly. Size is omitted from some rows. Given values are once, few, many or a class for expanded clones.

D gene: TRBD2; V gene: TRBV10-2; J gene: TRBJ2-1; clone size: NA; CDR3 protein: CASPGLAGFFSYNEQFF; CDR3 DNA: TGCGCCAGCCCGGGACTAGCGGGATTTTTCTCCTACAATGAGCAGTTCTTC
D gene: TRBD2; V gene: TRBV30; J gene: TRBJ2-1; clone size: NA; CDR3 protein: CAWRRAGLNFF; CDR3 DNA: TGTGCCTGGCGCCGAGCGGGACTAAACTTCTTC
D gene: TRBD2; V gene: TRBV9; J gene: TRBJ2-1; clone size: NA; CDR3 protein: CASSVEGRLATYNEQFF; CDR3 DNA: TGTGCCAGCAGCGTAGAAGGGCGACTAGCGACATACAATGAGCAGTTCTTC
D gene: NA; V gene: TRBV6-6; J gene: TRBJ1-1; clone size: NA; CDR3 protein: CASSYLDRSSAFF; CDR3 DNA: TGTGCCAGCAGTTATCTAGATCGCAGTTCGGCTTTCTTT
D gene: NA; V gene: TRBV5-1; J gene: TRBJ2-7; clone size: NA; CDR3 protein: CASSLLQIPYEQYF; CDR3 DNA: TGCGCCAGCAGTCTCCTGCAGATACCCTACGAGCAGTACTTC
D gene: NA; V gene: TRBV27; J gene: TRBJ2-6; clone size: once; CDR3 protein: CASRGVSGANVLTF; CDR3 DNA: TGTGCCAGCAGGGGAGTATCTGGGGCCAACGTCCTGACTTTC
D gene: NA; V gene: TRBV7-9; J gene: TRBJ2-5; clone size: once; CDR3 protein: CAGRAGPTQYF; CDR3 DNA: TGTGCTGGAAGGGCGGGCCCGACCCAGTACTTC
D gene: TRBD2; V gene: TRBV28; J gene: TRBJ2-1; clone size: once; CDR3 protein: CASSPLSGSANEQFF; CDR3 DNA: TGTGCCAGCAGTCCCCTCAGCGGGAGCGCCAATGAGCAGTTCTTC
D gene: NA; V gene: TRBV4-1; J gene: TRBJ1-1; clone size: NA; CDR3 protein: CASSGHPTPFITEAFF; CDR3 DNA: TGCGCCAGCAGCGGGCATCCGACCCCCTTCATCACTGAAGCTTTCTTT
D gene: TRBD2; V gene: TRBV15; J gene: TRBJ2-1; clone size: NA; CDR3 protein: CATSRMAGGSTMRQFF; CDR3 DNA: TGTGCCACCAGCAGAATGGCGGGAGGTAGTACAATGAGGCAGTTCTTC
D gene: NA; V gene: TRBV4-1; J gene: TRBJ2-7; clone size: NA; CDR3 protein: CASSQQSGSYEQYF; CDR3 DNA: TGCGCCAGCAGCCAACAGAGCGGCTCCTACGAGCAGTACTTC
D gene: TRBD2; V gene: TRBV4-2; J gene: TRBJ2-7; clone size: NA; CDR3 protein: CASSQDSGSVAAEQYF; CDR3 DNA: TGTGCCAGCAGCCAAGATAGCGGGAGCGTCGCTGCCGAGCAGTACTTC
D gene: TRBD1; V gene: TRBV5-1; J gene: TRBJ2-2; clone size: NA; CDR3 protein: CASTRTGGNTGELFF; CDR3 DNA: TGCGCCAGCACCCGGACAGGGGGCAACACCGGGGAGCTGTTTTTT
D gene: TRBD1; V gene: TRBV7-9; J gene: TRBJ1-4; clone size: NA; CDR3 protein: CASSFGQGSNEKLFF; CDR3 DNA: TGTGCCAGCAGCTTCGGACAGGGCTCTAATGAAAAACTGTTTTTT
D gene: NA; V gene: TRBV6-1; J gene: TRBJ2-5; clone size: NA; CDR3 protein: CASSEELLSGYQETQYF; CDR3 DNA: TGTGCCAGCAGTGAAGAACTCCTTAGCGGTTACCAAGAGACCCAGTACTTC
D gene: NA; V gene: TRBV5-4; J gene: TRBJ1-1; clone size: NA; CDR3 protein: CASSRGRGGTEAFF; CDR3 DNA: TGTGCCAGCAGCAGGGGCCGCGGGGGCACTGAAGCTTTCTTT
D gene: NA; V gene: TRBV5-1; J gene: TRBJ1-2; clone size: NA; CDR3 protein: CASRLDQGNYGYTF; CDR3 DNA: TGCGCCAGCAGGTTGGACCAGGGAAACTATGGCTACACCTTC
D gene: NA; V gene: TRBV5-1; J gene: TRBJ2-3; clone size: NA; CDR3 protein: CASSTFPGGSTDTQYF; CDR3 DNA: TGCGCCAGCAGCACGTTCCCCGGGGGAAGCACAGATACGCAGTATTTT
D gene: NA; V gene: TRBV12-2; J gene: TRBJ2-7; clone size: NA; CDR3 protein: CASPLARARGPYEQYF; CDR3 DNA: TGTGCAAGTCCCCTCGCCAGAGCCAGGGGTCCCTACGAGCAGTACTTC
D gene: TRBD2; V gene: TRBV28; J gene: TRBJ2-7; clone size: once; CDR3 protein: CASSLAGSYEQYF; CDR3 DNA: TGTGCCAGCAGTCTAGCGGGAAGCTACGAGCAGTACTTC
D gene: TRBD2; V gene: TRBV5-1; J gene: TRBJ2-3; clone size: NA; CDR3 protein: CASSLALASGLSTDTQYF; CDR3 DNA: TGCGCCAGCAGCTTGGCCTTGGCTAGCGGGTTAAGCACAGATACGCAGTATTTT
D gene: NA; V gene: TRBV7-9; J gene: TRBJ1-4; clone size: NA; CDR3 protein: CASSLRGRDATNEKLFF; CDR3 DNA: TGTGCCAGCAGCTTAAGGGGCAGAGACGCAACTAATGAAAAACTGTTTTTT
D gene: NA; V gene: TRBV10-3; J gene: TRBJ1-1; clone size: NA; CDR3 protein: CAIQDRNHEAFF; CDR3 DNA: TGTGCCATACAGGACAGAAACCATGAAGCTTTCTTT
D gene: TRBD1; V gene: TRBV15; J gene: TRBJ2-6; clone size: NA; CDR3 protein: CARDRGSGANVLTF; CDR3 DNA: TGTGCGAGAGACAGGGGCTCTGGGGCCAACGTCCTGACTTTC
D gene: TRBD1; V gene: TRBV7-8; J gene: TRBJ2-5; clone size: NA; CDR3 protein: CASTEGQGLWETQYF; CDR3 DNA: TGTGCCAGCACCGAGGGACAGGGGTTGTGGGAGACCCAGTACTTC
D gene: NA; V gene: TRBV6-1; J gene: TRBJ1-5; clone size: NA; CDR3 protein: CASSDLAINQPQHF; CDR3 DNA: TGTGCCAGCAGTGATTTGGCAATCAATCAGCCCCAGCATTTT
D gene: TRBD2; V gene: TRBV19; J gene: TRBJ2-5; clone size: NA; CDR3 protein: CASSSGLAGELGRETQYF; CDR3 DNA: TGTGCCAGTAGCAGCGGACTAGCGGGAGAGTTGGGCCGAGAGACCCAGTACTTC
D gene: NA; V gene: TRBV29-1; J gene: TRBJ2-5; clone size: NA; CDR3 protein: CSTRTGFETQYF; CDR3 DNA: TGCAGCACCCGAACAGGGTTTGAGACCCAGTACTTC
D gene: NA; V gene: TRBV27; J gene: TRBJ1-4; clone size: NA; CDR3 protein: CASSLLVPLQGRNEKLFF; CDR3 DNA: TGTGCCAGCAGTTTACTCGTGCCCCTTCAGGGAAGAAATGAAAAACTGTTTTTT
D gene: NA; V gene: TRBV9; J gene: TRBJ1-4; clone size: NA; CDR3 protein: CASSGYGVGEKLFF; CDR3 DNA: TGTGCCAGCAGCGGGTACGGGGTTGGTGAAAAACTGTTTTTT
D gene: NA; V gene: TRBV29-1; J gene: TRBJ1-2; clone size: NA; CDR3 protein: CGVGQTTNYGYTF; CDR3 DNA: TGCGGGGTGGGACAAACCACAAACTATGGCTACACCTTC
D gene: NA; V gene: TRBV7-8; J gene: TRBJ1-1; clone size: NA; CDR3 protein: CASSFQGGTEAFF; CDR3 DNA: TGTGCCAGCAGCTTCCAGGGAGGTACTGAAGCTTTCTTT
D gene: NA; V gene: TRBV28; J gene: TRBJ1-6; clone size: NA; CDR3 protein: CASFLQSPGSPLHF; CDR3 DNA: TGTGCCAGCTTCCTACAGTCTCCTGGTTCACCCCTCCACTTT
D gene: NA; V gene: TRBV5-6; J gene: TRBJ2-1; clone size: NA; CDR3 protein: CASSLQGYNEQFF; CDR3 DNA: TGTGCCAGCAGCTTACAGGGTTACAATGAGCAGTTCTTC
D gene: NA; V gene: TRBV18; J gene: TRBJ1-1; clone size: NA; CDR3 protein: CASSPGGAGTEAFF; CDR3 DNA: TGTGCCAGCTCACCTGGGGGGGCCGGGACTGAAGCTTTCTTT
D gene: TRBD1; V gene: TRBV7-9; J gene: TRBJ1-2; clone size: NA; CDR3 protein: CASSSGQGMGNYGYTF; CDR3 DNA: TGTGCCAGCAGCTCGGGACAGGGGATGGGGAACTATGGCTACACCTTC
D gene: NA; V gene: TRBV6-5; J gene: TRBJ1-5; clone size: NA; CDR3 protein: CASSYGSDSNQPQHF; CDR3 DNA: TGTGCCAGCAGTTACGGCAGTGATAGCAATCAGCCCCAGCATTTT
D gene: TRBD2; V gene: TRBV28; J gene: TRBJ2-5; clone size: NA; CDR3 protein: CASSLAGVTKETQYF; CDR3 DNA: TGTGCCAGCAGTTTAGCGGGAGTGACAAAAGAGACCCAGTACTTC
D gene: TRBD2; V gene: TRBV7-8; J gene: TRBJ2-1; clone size: NA; CDR3 protein: CASSPTPSGSPYEQFF; CDR3 DNA: TGTGCCAGCAGCCCAACCCCTAGCGGGAGTCCTTATGAGCAGTTCTTC
D gene: NA; V gene: TRBV6-5; J gene: TRBJ2-7; clone size: NA; CDR3 protein: CASRRKRENEQYF; CDR3 DNA: TGTGCCAGCCGCCGAAAACGGGAGAACGAGCAGTACTTC
D gene: NA; V gene: TRBV5-1; J gene: TRBJ2-7; clone size: NA; CDR3 protein: CASSSTRSGEQYF; CDR3 DNA: TGCGCCAGCAGCTCGACCCGATCGGGCGAGCAGTACTTC
D gene: NA; V gene: TRBV7-9; J gene: TRBJ1-2; clone size: NA; CDR3 protein: CASSLQTDMGGYTF; CDR3 DNA: TGTGCCAGCAGCTTACAGACAGACATGGGGGGCTACACCTTC
D gene: NA; V gene: TRBV18; J gene: TRBJ2-7; clone size: NA; CDR3 protein: CASSPVTAYEQYF; CDR3 DNA: TGTGCCAGCTCACCGGTGACAGCCTACGAGCAGTACTTC
D gene: TRBD1; V gene: TRBV19; J gene: TRBJ1-2; clone size: NA; CDR3 protein: CASSRPGQGYGYTF; CDR3 DNA: TGTGCCAGTAGTAGACCGGGACAGGGATATGGCTACACCTTC
D gene: TRBD2; V gene: TRBV28; J gene: TRBJ2-3; clone size: NA; CDR3 protein: CASSRLAGHTDTQYF; CDR3 DNA: TGTGCCAGCAGTAGACTAGCGGGACACACAGATACGCAGTATTTT
D gene: NA; V gene: TRBV29-1; J gene: TRBJ2-7; clone size: NA; CDR3 protein: CSVRLDSYEQYF; CDR3 DNA: TGCAGCGTACGACTAGACTCCTACGAGCAGTACTTC
D gene: NA; V gene: TRBV28; J gene: TRBJ1-1; clone size: NA; CDR3 protein: CASSLEQGTEAFF; CDR3 DNA: TGTGCCAGCAGTTTAGAACAGGGAACTGAAGCTTTCTTT
D gene: NA; V gene: TRBV28; J gene: TRBJ2-3; clone size: once; CDR3 protein: CASSPLGGEADTQYF; CDR3 DNA: TGTGCCAGCAGCCCGCTGGGGGGAGAGGCAGATACGCAGTATTTT
D gene: TRBD2; V gene: TRBV19; J gene: TRBJ2-5; clone size: NA; CDR3 protein: CASSPLGGAGLETQYF; CDR3 DNA: TGTGCCAGTAGTCCCCTCGGGGGGGCAGGATTAGAGACCCAGTACTTC
D gene: NA; V gene: TRBV14; J gene: TRBJ2-3; clone size: NA; CDR3 protein: CASSRQQGAPSTDTQYF; CDR3 DNA: TGTGCCAGCAGCCGACAACAGGGCGCCCCTAGCACAGATACGCAGTATTTT
D gene: TRBD1; V gene: TRBV2; J gene: TRBJ2-2; clone size: NA; CDR3 protein: CASSISGTVNTGELFF; CDR3 DNA: TGTGCCAGCAGTATTTCCGGGACAGTGAACACCGGGGAGCTGTTTTTT
D gene: TRBD2; V gene: TRBV19; J gene: TRBJ2-1; clone size: NA; CDR3 protein: CASGPGLAAGEQFF; CDR3 DNA: TGTGCCAGTGGCCCGGGACTAGCCGCAGGTGAGCAGTTCTTC
D gene: NA; V gene: TRBV5-1; J gene: TRBJ1-3; clone size: few; CDR3 protein: CASSLAGGNGNTIYF; CDR3 DNA: TGCGCCAGCAGCTTGGCAGGCGGGAATGGAAACACCATATATTTT
D gene: TRBD2; V gene: TRBV5-6; J gene: TRBJ2-1; clone size: once; CDR3 protein: CASSFGPSGSKANEQFF; CDR3 DNA: TGTGCCAGCAGCTTCGGCCCTAGCGGGAGCAAGGCCAATGAGCAGTTCTTC
D gene: TRBD1; V gene: TRBV5-1; J gene: TRBJ1-5; clone size: NA; CDR3 protein: CASSYGQGQPQHF; CDR3 DNA: TGCGCCAGCAGCTATGGACAGGGTCAGCCCCAGCATTTT